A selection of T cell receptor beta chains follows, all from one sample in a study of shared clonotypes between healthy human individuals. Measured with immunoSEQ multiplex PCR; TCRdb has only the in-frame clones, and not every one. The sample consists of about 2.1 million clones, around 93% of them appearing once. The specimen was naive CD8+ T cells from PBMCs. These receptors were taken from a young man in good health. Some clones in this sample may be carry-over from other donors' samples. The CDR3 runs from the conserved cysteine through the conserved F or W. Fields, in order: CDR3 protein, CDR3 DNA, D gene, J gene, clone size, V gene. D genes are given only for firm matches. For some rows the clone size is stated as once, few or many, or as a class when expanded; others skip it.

CASSFGVQGASGANVLTF | TGTGCCAGCAGTTTTGGGGTGCAGGGGGCCTCTGGGGCCAACGTCCTGACTTTC | TRBD1 | TRBJ2-6 | . | TRBV28
CASSHGRASDTEAFF | TGCGCCAGCAGCCACGGCAGGGCGTCGGACACTGAAGCTTTCTTT | . | TRBJ1-1 | . | TRBV4-1
CASRFGTGGTETQYF | TGTGCCAGCAGGTTCGGGACAGGGGGAACTGAGACCCAGTACTTC | TRBD1 | TRBJ2-5 | . | TRBV11-1
CASSHRKRAGMVDTEAFF | TGTGCCAGCAGCCACCGTAAGAGGGCAGGGATGGTGGACACTGAAGCTTTCTTT | . | TRBJ1-1 | . | TRBV9
CATWTGGGPFF | TGTGCCACCTGGACAGGTGGAGGGCCTTTCTTT | TRBD1 | TRBJ1-1 | few | TRBV19
CASSFAGYEQYF | TGTGCCAGCAGCTTCGCCGGCTACGAGCAGTACTTC | . | TRBJ2-7 | . | TRBV7-9
CASSSAGISYEQYF | TGTGCCAGCAGCTCGGCGGGGATATCCTACGAGCAGTACTTC | . | TRBJ2-7 | . | TRBV28
CAWSRMGPAINQPQHF | TGTGCCTGGAGTAGGATGGGCCCGGCGATAAATCAGCCCCAGCATTTT | . | TRBJ1-5 | . | TRBV30
CASRGLSGRVHEQYF | TGCGCCAGCAGGGGACTTAGCGGGAGGGTCCACGAGCAGTACTTC | TRBD2 | TRBJ2-7 | . | TRBV5-1
CASSLRGDEQFF | TGTGCCAGCAGCTTAAGGGGTGATGAGCAGTTCTTC | . | TRBJ2-1 | few | TRBV7-3
CASSSTVSYEQYF | TGTGCCAGCTCTTCGACAGTTTCCTACGAGCAGTACTTC | . | TRBJ2-7 | . | TRBV18
CASSILLGNTEAFF | TGTGCCAGTAGTATTCTTTTGGGGAACACTGAAGCTTTCTTT | . | TRBJ1-1 | . | TRBV19
CASSNTGESYEQYF | TGCGCCAGCAGTAACACGGGCGAGTCCTACGAGCAGTACTTC | . | TRBJ2-7 | . | TRBV4-1
CASSSGQGRKTQYF | TGTGCCAGCAGCTCCGGACAGGGGAGGAAGACCCAGTACTTC | TRBD1 | TRBJ2-5 | . | TRBV7-6
CAWSGESLNQPQHF | TGTGCCTGGAGTGGAGAGAGCTTGAATCAGCCCCAGCATTTT | . | TRBJ1-5 | few | TRBV30
CASHDRDRAYEQYF | TGTGCCAGCCACGACAGGGACAGAGCCTACGAGCAGTACTTC | TRBD1 | TRBJ2-7 | . | TRBV2
CASSLGVYDIQYF | TGTGCCAGCAGCTTAGGGGTTTATGACATTCAGTACTTC | . | TRBJ2-4 | . | TRBV7-3
CASSLMGGGAYNEQFF | TGTGCCAGCAGCCTCATGGGGGGGGGCGCGTACAATGAGCAGTTCTTC | . | TRBJ2-1 | . | TRBV11-3
CATSVTGGEYNEQFF | TGTGCCACCAGCGTGACGGGAGGGGAGTACAATGAGCAGTTCTTC | TRBD2 | TRBJ2-1 | . | TRBV15
CASSALAGTYNEQFF | TGTGCCAGTAGTGCCCTAGCGGGAACCTACAATGAGCAGTTCTTC | TRBD2 | TRBJ2-1 | . | TRBV19
CAGREGPNTGELFF | TGTGCCGGACGTGAGGGCCCGAACACCGGGGAGCTGTTTTTT | . | TRBJ2-2 | . | TRBV2
CASSPTRTGGTGYTF | TGTGCCAGCAGCCCCACCAGGACAGGGGGGACCGGCTACACCTTC | TRBD1 | TRBJ1-2 | . | TRBV7-6
CASSLISYNEQFF | TGTGCCAGCAGCTTGATAAGCTACAATGAGCAGTTCTTC | . | TRBJ2-1 | . | TRBV5-6
CASSLGREGDYGYTF | TGTGCCAGCAGCTTAGGCCGGGAGGGAGACTATGGCTACACCTTC | . | TRBJ1-2 | . | TRBV13
CAGALRLRAGLADNEQFF | TGTGCCGGGGCCCTAAGGTTGAGGGCTGGACTAGCGGACAATGAGCAGTTCTTC | TRBD2 | TRBJ2-1 | . | TRBV30
CASSPAWKKTQYF | TGTGCCAGCAGTCCGGCGTGGAAGAAGACCCAGTACTTC | . | TRBJ2-5 | . | TRBV27
CASSLSINTYEQYF | TGTGCCAGCAGCTTAAGTATTAATACCTACGAGCAGTACTTC | . | TRBJ2-7 | . | TRBV7-6
CASSLGQGRNTIYF | TGTGCCAGCAGCTTGGGACAGGGAAGAAACACCATATATTTT | TRBD1 | TRBJ1-3 | few | TRBV5-6
CASSFPEYYEQYF | TGTGCCAGCAGCTTTCCCGAGTACTACGAGCAGTACTTC | . | TRBJ2-7 | . | TRBV7-9
CASTNPGTAKNIQYF | TGTGCCAGTACCAACCCGGGGACAGCCAAAAACATTCAGTACTTC | . | TRBJ2-4 | . | TRBV19
CASSRVGGGGEQYF | TGTGCCAGCAGCCGGGTCGGAGGTGGAGGCGAGCAGTACTTC | . | TRBJ2-7 | . | TRBV27
CASSEDGSSGNTIYF | TGTGCCAGCAGCGAAGACGGATCCTCTGGAAACACCATATATTTT | . | TRBJ1-3 | . | TRBV9
CASIPRTDNTEAFF | TGTGCCAGCATTCCCCGGACAGACAACACTGAAGCTTTCTTT | . | TRBJ1-1 | . | TRBV6-5
CASTTGGSKYGEQFF | TGTGCCAGCACCACCGGGGGGAGTAAGTACGGTGAGCAGTTCTTC | TRBD2 | TRBJ2-1 | . | TRBV5-6
CASSASGQPQHF | TGTGCCAGCAGCGCCTCTGGACAGCCCCAGCATTTT | . | TRBJ1-5 | . | TRBV5-6
CASSRGGRGENTEAFF | TGTGCCAGTAGTAGAGGGGGCAGGGGAGAGAACACTGAAGCTTTCTTT | TRBD1 | TRBJ1-1 | few | TRBV19
CASSPTPGQVGYEQYF | TGTGCCAGCAGCCCCACTCCGGGACAGGTCGGTTACGAGCAGTACTTC | TRBD1 | TRBJ2-7 | . | TRBV7-9
CSVRAQGNYGYTF | TGCAGCGTGAGAGCACAGGGGAACTATGGCTACACCTTC | TRBD1 | TRBJ1-2 | . | TRBV29-1
CASSLGVLAASGTQYF | TGTGCCAGCAGTTTGGGAGTGCTAGCGGCCTCAGGGACGCAGTATTTT | TRBD2 | TRBJ2-3 | . | TRBV28
CATTEDRNPHQPQHF | TGTGCCACTACCGAGGACCGAAACCCACATCAGCCCCAGCATTTT | . | TRBJ1-5 | . | TRBV28
CASSLRGPGGTEAFF | TGTGCCAGCAGTTTACGCGGCCCGGGGGGCACTGAAGCTTTCTTT | . | TRBJ1-1 | . | TRBV27
CASSSVAFSYEQYF | TGTGCCAGTAGTAGCGTGGCTTTTTCCTACGAGCAGTACTTC | . | TRBJ2-7 | . | TRBV19
CASSESGLDTQYF | TGTGCCAGCAGTGAGTCGGGACTAGATACGCAGTATTTT | . | TRBJ2-3 | once | TRBV6-1
CASSFRGGVSETQYF | TGTGCCAGCAGCTTCCGGGGCGGGGTTTCGGAGACCCAGTACTTC | . | TRBJ2-5 | . | TRBV7-8
CSVQGGTTYEQYF | TGCAGCGTCCAGGGGGGCACTACCTACGAGCAGTACTTC | . | TRBJ2-7 | once | TRBV29-1
CASSLQRVSTGSVSSGANVLTF | TGCGCCAGCAGCCTCCAACGGGTGTCAACGGGATCTGTCAGCTCTGGGGCCAACGTCCTGACTTTC | . | TRBJ2-6 | . | TRBV5-1
CASSLGWTGGELFF | TGTGCCAGCAGCCTAGGGTGGACTGGCGGGGAGCTGTTTTTT | . | TRBJ2-2 | . | TRBV7-3
CASSFSVTDTQYF | TGTGCCAGCAGTTTTTCCGTCACAGATACGCAGTATTTT | . | TRBJ2-3 | . | TRBV28
CASSREKLFF | TGCGCCAGCAGTCGTGAAAAACTGTTTTTT | . | TRBJ1-4 | . | TRBV23-1
CASRGFSYEQYF | TGTGCCAGCAGGGGTTTTTCCTACGAGCAGTACTTC | . | TRBJ2-7 | . | TRBV28
CASSFGGTGGQPQHF | TGTGCCAGCAGTTTTGGGGGGACAGGGGGTCAGCCCCAGCATTTT | TRBD1 | TRBJ1-5 | . | TRBV28
CASSLARLADPYEQYF | TGCGCCAGCAGCTTGGCCCGTCTAGCGGACCCCTACGAGCAGTACTTC | TRBD2 | TRBJ2-7 | . | TRBV5-1
CASSYLEGRVNGYTF | TGTGCCAGCAGTTATCTGGAGGGAAGGGTAAATGGCTACACCTTC | . | TRBJ1-2 | . | TRBV6-5